This T cell receptor (beta chain) appears in the sequencing data of a study of T-cell memory formation after mild COVID-19. The V and J ends lost 7 bases and 2 bases respectively, with 17 bases between them. The CDR3 spans 16 residues. Broader study findings: The main location of contracting CD4+ clones was CM and EM, and that of contracting CD8+ clones was EMRA. Contracting clones from day 15 to 85 had balanced CD4/CD8; later expanders favoured CD4+. Some clones that responded turned up in pre-infection memory, which suggests that cross-reactive memory joined in.

By its share, this clonotype is large (0.1 to 1%). Its antigen is not known. One entry per CDR3 protein results from TCRdb running MiXCR on the 5' RACE reads. The table has just over 300,000 distinct CDR3 sequences, around 19% seen once. The source is a man between 18 and 35 years old who had mild COVID-19 (a few samples of this study predate the infection). Cell type and time point are not known. The material sequenced was PBMCs or a T cell subset sorted from them (not recorded which). This chain links TRBV12-3 or TRBV12-4 with TRBJ2-2; D remains unclear. The CDR3 DNA reads TGTGCCAGCACACACCTTCGGAACATCAACACCGGGGAGCTGTTTTTT. Translation: CASTHLRNINTGELFF.